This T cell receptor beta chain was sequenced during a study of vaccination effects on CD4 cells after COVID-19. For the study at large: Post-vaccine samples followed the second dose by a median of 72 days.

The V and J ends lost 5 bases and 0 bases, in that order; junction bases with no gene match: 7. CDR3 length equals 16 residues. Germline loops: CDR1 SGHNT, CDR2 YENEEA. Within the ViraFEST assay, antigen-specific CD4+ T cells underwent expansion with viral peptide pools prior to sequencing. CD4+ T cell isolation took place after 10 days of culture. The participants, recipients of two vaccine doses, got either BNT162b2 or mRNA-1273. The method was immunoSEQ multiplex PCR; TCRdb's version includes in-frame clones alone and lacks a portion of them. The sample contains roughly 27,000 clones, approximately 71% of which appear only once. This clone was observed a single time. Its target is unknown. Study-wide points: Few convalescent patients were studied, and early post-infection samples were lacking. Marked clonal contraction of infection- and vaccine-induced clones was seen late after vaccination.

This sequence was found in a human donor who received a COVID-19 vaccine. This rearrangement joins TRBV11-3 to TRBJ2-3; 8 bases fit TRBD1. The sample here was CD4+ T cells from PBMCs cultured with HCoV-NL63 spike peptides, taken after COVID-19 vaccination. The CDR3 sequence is CASSPGQGISTDTQYF. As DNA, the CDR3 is TGTGCCAGCAGCCCCGGACAGGGCATTAGCACAGATACGCAGTATTTT. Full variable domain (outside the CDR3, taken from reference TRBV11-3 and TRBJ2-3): EAGVVQSPRYKIIEKKQPVAFWCNPISGHNTLYWYLQNLGQGPELLIRYENEEAVDDSQLPKDRFSAERLKGVDSTLKIQPAELGDSAVYLCASSPGQGISTDTQYFGPGTRLTVL.